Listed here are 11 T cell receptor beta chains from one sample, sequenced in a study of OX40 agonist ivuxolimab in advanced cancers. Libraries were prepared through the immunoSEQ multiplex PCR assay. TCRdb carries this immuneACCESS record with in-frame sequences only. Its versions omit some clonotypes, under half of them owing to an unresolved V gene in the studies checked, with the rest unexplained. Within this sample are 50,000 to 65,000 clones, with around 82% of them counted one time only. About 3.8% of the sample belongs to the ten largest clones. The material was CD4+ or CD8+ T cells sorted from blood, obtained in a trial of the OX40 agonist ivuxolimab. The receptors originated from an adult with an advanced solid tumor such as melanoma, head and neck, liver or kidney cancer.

CDR3 residues: CASSQPGVAGRYGYTF. The DNA of the CDR3 is TGCGCCAGCAGCCAACCCGGAGTAGCAGGGCGGTATGGCTACACCTTC. V usage is TRBV4-1 and J usage is TRBJ1-2, with D possibly TRBD1 on 5 matching bases. Germline loops: CDR1 MGHRA, CDR2 YSYEKL. CDR3 size: 16 residues. V was pared by 2 bases and J by 5 bases, with 18 bases between.

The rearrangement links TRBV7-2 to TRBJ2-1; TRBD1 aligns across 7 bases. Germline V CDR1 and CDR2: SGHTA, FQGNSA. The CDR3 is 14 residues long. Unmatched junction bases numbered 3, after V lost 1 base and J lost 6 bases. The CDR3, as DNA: TGTGCCAGCAGCTTAGGGGACAGAAGCAATGAGCAGTTCTTC. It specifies CASSLGDRSNEQFF.

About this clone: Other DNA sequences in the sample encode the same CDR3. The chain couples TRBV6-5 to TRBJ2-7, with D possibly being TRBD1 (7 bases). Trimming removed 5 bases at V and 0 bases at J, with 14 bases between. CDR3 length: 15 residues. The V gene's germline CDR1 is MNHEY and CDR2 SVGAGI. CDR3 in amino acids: CASSRARGASYEQYF. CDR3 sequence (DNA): TGTGCCAGCAGTAGAGCCAGGGGGGCCTCCTACGAGCAGTACTTC.

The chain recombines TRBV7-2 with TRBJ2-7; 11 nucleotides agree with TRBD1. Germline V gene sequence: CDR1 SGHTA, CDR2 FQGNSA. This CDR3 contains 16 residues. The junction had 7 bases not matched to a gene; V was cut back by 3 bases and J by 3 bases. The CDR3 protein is CASSLGAGTGGYEQYF. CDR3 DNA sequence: TGTGCCAGCAGCTTGGGGGCCGGGACAGGGGGCTACGAGCAGTACTTC.

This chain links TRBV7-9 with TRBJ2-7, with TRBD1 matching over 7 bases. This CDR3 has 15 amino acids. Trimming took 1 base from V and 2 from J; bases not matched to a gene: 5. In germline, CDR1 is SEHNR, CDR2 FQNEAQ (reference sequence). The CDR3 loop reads CASSLEGDRAYEQYF. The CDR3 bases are TGTGCCAGCAGCTTAGAGGGGGACAGAGCCTACGAGCAGTACTTC.

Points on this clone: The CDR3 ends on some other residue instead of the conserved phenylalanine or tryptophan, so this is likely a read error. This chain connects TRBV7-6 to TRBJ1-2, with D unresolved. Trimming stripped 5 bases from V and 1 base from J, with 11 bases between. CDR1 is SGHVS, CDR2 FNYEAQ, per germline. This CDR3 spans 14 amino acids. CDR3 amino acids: CASSLRLGNYGYTL. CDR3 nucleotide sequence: TGTGCCAGCAGCCTGCGTCTAGGTAACTATGGCTACACCCTC.

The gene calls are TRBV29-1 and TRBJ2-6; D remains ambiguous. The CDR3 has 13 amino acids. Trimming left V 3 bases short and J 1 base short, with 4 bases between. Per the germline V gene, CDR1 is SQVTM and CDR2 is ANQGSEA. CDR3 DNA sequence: TGCAGCGTTGAGACTTCTGGGGCCAACGTCCTGACTTTC. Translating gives CSVETSGANVLTF.

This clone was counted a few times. The CDR3 here is CASRSGIGTDTQYF. CDR3 DNA: TGTGCCAGCAGAAGCGGGATCGGGACAGATACGCAGTATTTT. The chain employs TRBV9 and TRBJ2-3; 7 positions agree with TRBD2. Trimming removed 5 bases from V and 3 bases from J; junction bases left unmatched: 6. CDR3 length: 14 amino acids. The V gene's germline CDR1 is SGDLS and CDR2 YYNGEE.

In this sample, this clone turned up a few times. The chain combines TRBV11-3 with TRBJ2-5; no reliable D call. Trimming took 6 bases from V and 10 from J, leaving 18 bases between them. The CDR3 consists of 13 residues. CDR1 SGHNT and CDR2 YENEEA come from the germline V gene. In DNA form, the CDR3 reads TGTGCCAGCAGTTCAGAGCCCTTGGAAGTCCAGTACTTC. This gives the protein CASSSEPLEVQYF.

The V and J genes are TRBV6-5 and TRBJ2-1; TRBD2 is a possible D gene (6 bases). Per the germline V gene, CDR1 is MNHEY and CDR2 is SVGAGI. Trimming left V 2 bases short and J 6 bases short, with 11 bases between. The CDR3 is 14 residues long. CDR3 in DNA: TGTGCCAGCAGTTACGAGCGGGCGAGCAATGAGCAGTTCTTC. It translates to CASSYERASNEQFF.

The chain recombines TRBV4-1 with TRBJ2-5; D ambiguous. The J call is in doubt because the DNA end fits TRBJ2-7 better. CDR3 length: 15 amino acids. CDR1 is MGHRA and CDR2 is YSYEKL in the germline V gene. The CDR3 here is CASSQDPGRSYEQYF. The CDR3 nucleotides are TGCGCCAGCAGCCAAGATCCGGGCAGGTCCTACGAGCAGTACTTC.